Below are 17 T cell receptor beta chains sequenced from a single sample in a study of blood T cell repertoires in COVID-19. Measured with immunoSEQ multiplex PCR; TCRdb has only the in-frame clones, and not every one. This table holds tens of thousands of clones, around 77% found once. What was sequenced was peripheral blood. These receptors were collected from a man between 65 and 79 years old with COVID-19, enrolled during active disease.

For the CDR3, the DNA is TGTGCCAGTAAATCAGTTAGCAATCAGCCCCAGCATTTT. Encoded protein: CASKSVSNQPQHF. This chain connects TRBV16 to TRBJ1-5, with D hard to call. CDR3 length: 13 residues. CDR1 is KGHSY, CDR2 FQNENV, per germline. Trimming took 9 bases from V and 0 from J, leaving 9 bases between them.

The rearrangement uses TRBV9 and TRBJ1-1, with 7 bases matching TRBD1. With 2 bases clipped from V and 6 bases from J, the junction kept 10 bases outside the gene matches. This CDR3 is 15 amino acids long. Germline-derived CDR1 and CDR2 are SGDLS and YYNGEE. In DNA, the CDR3 is TGTGCCAGCAGCGTGCAACAGGGACAGATTGCTGAAGCTTTCTTT. Protein sequence: CASSVQQGQIAEAFF. The whole variable domain, remainder taken from reference TRBV9 and TRBJ1-1, is DSGVTQTPKHLITATGQRVTLRCSPRSGDLSVYWYQQSLDQGLQFLIQYYNGEERAKGNILERFSAQQFPDLHSELNLSSLELGDSALYFCASSVQQGQIAEAFFGQGTRLTVV.

This clone was detected a few times. The chain has TRBV9 and TRBJ2-3; a weak D match, TRBD2 (6 bases). The CDR3 spans 14 residues. Germline loops: CDR1 SGDLS, CDR2 YYNGEE. Trimming stripped 0 bases from V and 5 bases from J, with 10 bases between. The CDR3 DNA reads TGTGCCAGCAGCGTAGCGCCTAGCGTAGATACGCAGTATTTT. Amino acid sequence: CASSVAPSVDTQYF.

This chain uses TRBV29-1 with TRBJ1-2; D possibly corresponds to TRBD1 (5 bases). The CDR3 is 11 amino acids. Per the germline V gene, CDR1 is SQVTM and CDR2 is ANQGSEA. The V and J ends lost 5 bases and 6 bases respectively, with 10 bases between them. CDR3 coding DNA: TGCAGCGTTAAGCGACAGAATGGCTACACCTTC. Its translation is CSVKRQNGYTF.

The rearrangement joins TRBV5-1 to TRBJ2-7; possible D gene TRBD1, 6 bases. The ends were cut back, 4 bases at V and 0 bases at J, with 11 bases in the middle. The CDR3 spans 14 residues. The V gene's germline CDR1 is SGHRS and CDR2 YFSETQ. CDR3 nucleotide sequence: TGCGCCAGCAGCACCGGACAGCGCTCCTACGAGCAGTACTTC. Its translation is CASSTGQRSYEQYF.

The sample holds many counts of this clone. V gene TRBV5-1 combines with J gene TRBJ1-1; a weak D match, TRBD1 (6 bases). The V gene's germline CDR1 is SGHRS and CDR2 YFSETQ. The CDR3 runs 13 residues. V lost 4 bases and J 4 bases, leaving 11 bases between the germline ends. The CDR3 region is CASSPRGPTEAFF. CDR3 coding DNA: TGCGCCAGCAGCCCCAGGGGACCCACTGAAGCTTTCTTT.

The CDR3 DNA sequence: TGTGCCACCAGCAGAGATCAATTCTCTGGAAACACCATATATTTT. Translating it yields CATSRDQFSGNTIYF. V is TRBV15 and J is TRBJ1-3; D is unresolved. Trimming pared 0 bases from V and 0 bases from J, leaving 6 bases between. The CDR3 length is 15 residues. The germline CDR1 and CDR2 sequences are LNHNV and YYDKDF (reference sequence).

V gene TRBV28 combines with J gene TRBJ1-5, with 12 bases matching TRBD1. Germline CDR1 and CDR2: MDHEN and SYDVKM. This CDR3 is 18 amino acids long. V lost 2 bases to trimming and J lost 4 bases; unmatched junction nucleotides: 9. CDR3 DNA: TGTGCCAGCAGTTTACCGGGACAGGGGGCTTTTAGAAATCAGCCCCAGCATTTT. It yields the protein CASSLPGQGAFRNQPQHF. The whole variable domain, remainder taken from reference TRBV28 and TRBJ1-5, is DVKVTQSSRYLVKRTGEKVFLECVQDMDHENMFWYRQDPGLGLRLIYFSYDVKMKEKGDIPEGYSVSREKKERFSLILESASTNQTSMYLCASSLPGQGAFRNQPQHFGDGTRLSIL.

This clone has just a few counts. V is TRBV3-1 (or the pseudogene TRBV3-2) and J is TRBJ1-1; D perhaps matches TRBD1 (5 bases). CDR1 is LGHDT, CDR2 YNNKEL, per germline (reference sequence). V was cut by 1 base and J by 1 base, with 13 bases left in between. This CDR3 spans 16 amino acids. The CDR3 DNA follows: TGTGCCAGCAGCCAAGTATGGGGGAGGGCGAACACTGAAGCTTTCTTT. This gives the protein CASSQVWGRANTEAFF.

The V and J genes are TRBV27 and TRBJ1-1, with 8 bases aligning to TRBD1. Germline V gene lookup returns CDR1 MNHEY and CDR2 SMNVEV (reference sequence). Losses at the gene ends were 5 bases for V and 11 bases for J; bases not matched to a gene: 16. The CDR3 loop spans 15 amino acids. The CDR3 DNA is TGTGCCAGCAGTCCTAGACCCGGGACAGGATCCCTGGCTTTCTTT. Its protein product is CASSPRPGTGSLAFF.

CDR3 protein: CASSLRRNEKLFF. The CDR3 coding sequence is TGCGCCAGCAGCTTGCGTCGGAATGAAAAACTGTTTTTT. The chain couples TRBV5-1 to TRBJ1-4; D gene unclear. From germline, CDR1 is SGHRS and CDR2 YFSETQ. V was shortened by 1 base and J by 5 bases, with 6 bases between the two germline ends. There are 13 residues in the CDR3.

The chain recombines TRBV19 with TRBJ2-6, with 13 bases fitting TRBD2. The germline V gene encodes CDR1 LNHDA and CDR2 SQIVND (reference sequence). The CDR3 is 18 amino acids. The junction had 1 base not matched to a gene; V was cut back by 0 bases and J by 2 bases. The CDR3 region is CASSIETSGRAGANVLTF. The DNA of the CDR3 is TGTGCCAGTAGTATAGAAACTAGCGGGAGGGCTGGGGCCAACGTCCTGACTTTC.

The chain's CDR3 is CASSLRQGSYEQYF. The CDR3 bases are TGCGCCAGCAGCTTGCGACAGGGATCCTACGAGCAGTACTTC. This chain joins TRBV5-1 and TRBJ2-7; 7 bases map to TRBD1. Germline values: CDR1 SGHRS, CDR2 YFSETQ. The length of the CDR3 is 14 residues. V lost 1 base and J lost 1; bases outside the gene matches: 2.

This chain's CDR3 is CASSLTWGRGQPQHF. In nucleotides, the CDR3 is TGTGCCAGCAGCTTGACGTGGGGCAGGGGTCAGCCCCAGCATTTT. The genes are TRBV5-6 and TRBJ1-5; TRBD1 might be the D (6 bases). Germline V CDR1 and CDR2: SGHDT, YYEEEE. The length of the CDR3 is 15 residues. Trimming shortened V by 1 base and J by 6 bases, and 14 bases separated the two germline ends.

This clone was recorded only once. The rearrangement links TRBV27 to TRBJ1-5, with D perhaps matching TRBD1 (5 bases). This CDR3 contains 14 residues. Trimming cost V 6 bases and J 0 bases, with 9 bases left between them. Germline CDR1 MNHEY, CDR2 SMNVEV (reference sequence). This chain's CDR3 is CASSRDYSNQPQHF. The CDR3 DNA reads TGTGCCAGCAGCAGGGACTATAGCAATCAGCCCCAGCATTTT.

The chain carries TRBV2 and TRBJ1-6; 8 bases match TRBD1. This CDR3 is 15 amino acids long. V dropped 1 base and J dropped 14; count of bases not matched to a gene: 10. Looked up from germline, CDR1 is SNHLY and CDR2 is FYNNEI. In DNA, the CDR3 is TGTGCCAGCAGTGAAGACTGGACAGGGTCGGTCACCCTCCACTTT. It yields the protein CASSEDWTGSVTLHF.

This clone was seen once. The V gene is TRBV2, the J gene TRBJ1-2; no clear D gene. Germline CDR1 and CDR2: SNHLY and FYNNEI. This CDR3 comprises 14 residues. The V and J ends lost 3 bases and 1 base respectively, with 9 bases between them. This CDR3 reads CASSEAFLNYGYTF. The CDR3 DNA reads as TGTGCCAGCAGTGAGGCCTTCCTTAACTATGGCTACACCTTC.